Below, 15 T cell receptor beta chains from the same sample are listed, as sequenced in a study of blood T cells in healthy people across ages. Alongside a J-beta primer mix, a sample-barcoded 5' primer served in a second PCR lasting roughly 7 to 11 cycles. TCRdb fed the 5' RACE reads into MiXCR, producing one record per CDR3 protein. The sample contains more than 700,000 distinct CDR3 sequences, 53% of which appear only once. Input material: blood. The receptors come from a man older than 75 in good health.

The chain recombines TRBV5-1 with TRBJ2-3; the D gene is possibly TRBD1 (6 bases). V gave up 4 bases and J gave up 4 bases, with 13 bases separating them. Germline V gene sequence: CDR1 SGHRS, CDR2 YFSETQ. The CDR3 is 14 residues long. CDR3 sequence reads: CASSPGQNADTQYF. For the CDR3, the DNA is TGCGCCAGCAGCCCCGGACAGAACGCAGATACGCAGTATTTT.

The chain recombines TRBV20-1 with TRBJ2-1; 9 nucleotides line up with TRBD1. The V and J ends lost 6 bases and 4 bases, in that order; junction bases with no gene match: 7. The CDR3 runs to 14 residues. Germline V gene lookup returns CDR1 DFQATT and CDR2 SNEGSKA (reference sequence). The CDR3 sequence: CSAGGTGYYNEQFF. CDR3 nucleotides: TGCAGTGCCGGAGGGACAGGGTATTACAATGAGCAGTTCTTC.

V is TRBV5-1 and J is TRBJ2-1; D ambiguous. CDR1 is SGHRS and CDR2 is YFSETQ in the germline V gene. The CDR3 length is 16 residues. Trimming stripped 2 bases from V and 0 bases from J, with 12 bases between. The CDR3 nucleotides read TGCGCCAGCAGCTTCACATCTCTGAGCTCCTACAATGAGCAGTTCTTC. This sequence encodes CASSFTSLSSYNEQFF.

The V gene is TRBV27, the J gene TRBJ2-5; D not certain. CDR1 is MNHEY and CDR2 is SMNVEV in the germline V gene (reference sequence). Between the trimmed V and J ends, which lost 0 bases and 0 bases, there was a span of 8 bases. The length of the CDR3 is 15 residues. In DNA, the CDR3 is TGTGCCAGCAGTTTATCTGTGGGGAACCAAGAGACCCAGTACTTC. This sequence encodes CASSLSVGNQETQYF.

The chain joins TRBV20-1 to TRBJ2-7; maybe TRBD2 (5 bases). The germline V gene encodes CDR1 DFQATT and CDR2 SNEGSKA (reference sequence). V lost 5 bases and J 7 bases, leaving 15 bases between the germline ends. The CDR3 is 12 amino acids. The CDR3 DNA sequence: TGCAGTGCTTCCACTAGGCAAGCTGAGCAGTACTTC. Translating it yields CSASTRQAEQYF.

The rearrangement uses TRBV29-1 and TRBJ2-5; possibly TRBD1 or TRBD2 for D (7 bases each). The CDR3 spans 13 residues. V was shortened by 5 bases and J by 1 base, with 11 bases between the two germline ends. The V gene's germline CDR1 is SQVTM and CDR2 ANQGSEA. The CDR3 nucleotides are TGCAGCGTTCAGGGGGAGGGCCAAGAGACCCAGTACTTC. This sequence encodes CSVQGEGQETQYF.

This clonotype was recorded once. The chain recombines TRBV7-3 with TRBJ2-3; either TRBD1 or TRBD2 may supply D (5 bases each). Germline V gene data show CDR1 as SGHTA and CDR2 as FQGTGA. The CDR3 consists of 13 residues. V was clipped by 5 bases and J by 5 bases, with 11 bases between them. CDR3 DNA sequence: TGTGCCAGCAGCCCAAATGGGGGAGATACGCAGTATTTT. This sequence encodes CASSPNGGDTQYF.

CDR3 DNA sequence: TGCAGTGCTATACCCGCTAGCGGGAGGGCCAGGACAACAGATACGCAGTATTTT. As protein: CSAIPASGRARTTDTQYF. The J gene is TRBJ2-3, the V gene TRBV20-1, with 12 bases lining up with TRBD2. The V segment lost 4 bases and the J segment 3 bases; nucleotides outside the gene matches: 14. The CDR3 length is 18 residues. Germline CDR1 reads DFQATT; CDR2 reads SNEGSKA (reference sequence).

The chain combines TRBV6-5 with TRBJ1-5; D not resolved. The CDR3 is 15 amino acids. Germline V CDR1 and CDR2: MNHEY, SVGAGI. The ends were cut back, 6 bases at V and 0 bases at J, with 12 bases in the middle. In DNA form, the CDR3 reads TGTGCCAGCAGACCACAGACGGATAGCAATCAGCCCCAGCATTTT. As protein: CASRPQTDSNQPQHF.

The chain recombines TRBV25-1 with TRBJ2-7; 7 bases align to TRBD2. The germline gives CDR1 MGHDK, CDR2 SYGVNS. This CDR3 contains 15 residues. V shed 3 bases and J 2 bases; nucleotides not matched to a gene: 7. The CDR3 spells CASSDNGGGAYEQYF. CDR3 sequence (DNA): TGTGCCAGCAGTGATAACGGGGGAGGGGCCTACGAGCAGTACTTC.

This clonotype was observed once. The chain uses TRBV6-1 and TRBJ1-1, with D unclear. The germline V and J ends were trimmed by 0 bases and 5 bases, with 10 bases remaining between them. Germline CDR1 reads MNHNS; CDR2 reads SASEGT. This CDR3 is built from 14 residues. CDR3 sequence reads: CASSEADRRTEAFF. The CDR3 DNA sequence: TGTGCCAGCAGTGAAGCGGACCGGAGGACTGAAGCTTTCTTT.

V gene TRBV11-3 combines with J gene TRBJ2-7, with 9 nucleotides matching TRBD1. The CDR3 extends over 15 amino acids. CDR1 is SGHNT, CDR2 YENEEA, per germline. Losses at the gene ends were 5 bases for V and 7 bases for J; bases not matched to a gene: 12. This chain's CDR3 is CASSRGQGDYNEQYF. As DNA, the CDR3 is TGTGCCAGCAGCCGGGGACAGGGTGACTACAATGAGCAGTACTTC.

V usage is TRBV7-2 and J usage is TRBJ2-5; 7 bases map to TRBD1. Unmatched junction bases numbered 10, after V lost 5 bases and J lost 4 bases. The germline gives CDR1 SGHTA, CDR2 FQGNSA. This CDR3 is built from 15 residues. The CDR3 region is CASSPPGQPRETQYF. CDR3 bases: TGTGCCAGCAGCCCTCCGGGACAGCCCCGAGAGACCCAGTACTTC.

The rearrangement links TRBV5-1 to TRBJ2-3; 9 bases align to TRBD2. V was clipped by 0 bases and J by 6 bases; unmatched bases: 8. Germline values: CDR1 SGHRS, CDR2 YFSETQ. This CDR3 contains 16 residues. Written as DNA, the CDR3 is TGCGCCAGCAGCTTGGTAGCGGGGGACTTTACTGATACGCAGTATTTT. Its translation: CASSLVAGDFTDTQYF.

This chain connects TRBV4-1 to TRBJ2-1; 7 bases are shared with TRBD2. Germline CDR1 and CDR2: MGHRA and YSYEKL. The J segment lost 4 bases and the V segment lost 0 bases, leaving 6 bases of the junction unmatched. The length of the CDR3 is 16 residues. The CDR3 nucleotides read TGCGCCAGCAGCCAAGATTCTAGCGGACTTTACAATGAGCAGTTCTTC. Its translation is CASSQDSSGLYNEQFF.